Below, 18 T cell receptor beta chains from the same sample are listed, as sequenced in a study of CD8+ T cells in alopecia areata. Sequencing templates came from extracted RNA that was reverse transcribed into cDNA. The data were produced by immunoSEQ multiplex PCR, yet TCRdb's version contains in-frame clones alone and is incomplete. This sample includes around 290,000 clones with no singletons; its ten biggest clones take up more than 1%. Pooled cutaneous lymph node cells were sorted using CD4, CD8alpha, NKG2D, NKG2ACE and other markers. What was sequenced was CD4+ T cells sorted from a lymph node. The receptors shown here come from a C3H/HeJ mouse with alopecia areata. The mouse strain carries the MHC haplotype H2-k.

About this clone itself: The genes and germline here are from mouse. The read is 4 residues too short to cover the CDR3 end, so that end is filled in from the germline J gene. Within the sample, other DNA sequences also encode this same CDR3. This chain joins TRBV19 and TRBJ1-1, with D tentatively TRBD1 (5 bases). Germline CDR1 FNHDT, CDR2 SITEND (reference sequence). V lost 2 bases and J 3 bases, leaving 8 bases between the germline ends. CDR3 length: 13 residues. Partial CDR3 DNA: TGTGCCAGCAGTATGGGGGGATACACA. This encodes CASSMGGYT. The full CDR3 reads CASSMGGYTEVFF. Filled out from reference TRBV19 and TRBJ1-1, the complete variable domain reads GGIITQTPKFLIGQEGQKLTLKCQQNFNHDTMYWYRQDSGKGLRLIYYSITENDLQKGDLSEGYDASREKKSSFSLTVTSAQKNEMAVFLCASSMGGYTEVFFGKGTRLTVV.

This clone came up a few times. The gene names given are mouse names. The read finishes 4 residues shy of the CDR3 end, and the germline J gene is used to complete it. This rearrangement joins TRBV13-3 to TRBJ2-2; 11 bases fit TRBD2. CDR3 length: 17 residues. The V and J ends lost 3 bases and 0 bases, in that order; junction bases with no gene match: 4. Germline V gene lookup returns CDR1 NNHDY and CDR2 SYVADS. The CDR3 loop is CASSGTGGNTNTGQLYF. The part of the CDR3 DNA that was read is TGTGCCAGCAGTGGGACTGGGGGGAATACAAACACCGGG.

This clone was counted a few times. Gene names are mouse gene names. The read falls 4 residues short of the CDR3 end, and the missing part is taken from the germline J gene. This rearrangement joins TRBV13-1 to TRBJ2-3, with D perhaps TRBD1 (6 bases). The CDR3 covers 13 residues. CDR1 is NSHNY, CDR2 SYGAGN, per germline. V lost 4 bases, J lost 3 bases, and 9 bases lay in between. Incomplete CDR3 DNA: TGTGCCAGCAGTTGGACAGAAGCAGAA. Protein product: CASSWTEAE. The whole CDR3 sequence reads CASSWTEAETLYF.

This clone has only a few counts. The germline and genes are mouse ones. Read coverage stops 4 residues before the CDR3 terminus; the germline J gene supplies the remainder. The sample holds other DNA sequences that translate to the same CDR3. V and J are TRBV19 and TRBJ2-7; 10 nucleotides align to TRBD2. This CDR3 spans 13 amino acids. V gave up 5 bases and J gave up 3 bases; unmatched junction bases: 2. The germline V gene encodes CDR1 FNHDT and CDR2 SITEND (reference sequence). The CDR3 protein is CASRGTGDYEQYF. Partial CDR3 DNA: TGTGCCAGCAGGGGGACTGGGGACTAT.

Worth noting for this clone: Mouse gene names apply. The CDR3 goes on 4 residues after the read ends, and that part is filled in from the germline J gene. The chain joins TRBV5 to TRBJ2-3; TRBD2 agrees at 9 bases. In germline, CDR1 is LGHNA, CDR2 YNLKQL (reference sequence). V was pared by 0 bases and J by 4 bases, with 5 bases of the junction left unmatched. The CDR3 loop spans 16 amino acids. CDR3 sequence reads: CASSQDWGGGSETLYF. The part of the CDR3 DNA that was read is TGTGCCAGCAGCCAAGATTGGGGGGGCGGATCAGAA.

In the case of this clone: Mouse germline and gene names are used. From the germline J gene comes the end of the CDR3, since the read stops 4 residues before it. This rearrangement joins TRBV17 to TRBJ2-5, with TRBD2 as a possible D gene (7 bases). This CDR3 region has 15 residues. Trimming took off 0 bases at V and 2 bases at J, with 9 bases between the two ends. From germline, CDR1 is MNHDT and CDR2 YYDKIL. The sequenced part of the CDR3 DNA is TGTGCTAGCAGTAGAGAAGGGGGGCGCCAAGAC. It translates to CASSREGGRQD. The full CDR3 is CASSREGGRQDTQYF. Variable domain in full (rest from reference TRBV17 and TRBJ2-5): DTTVKQNPRYKLARVGKPVNLICSQTMNHDTMYWYQKKPNQAPKLLLFYYDKILNREADTFEKFQSSRPNNSFCSLYIGSAGLEYSAMYLCASSREGGRQDTQYFGPGTRLLVL.

This clone turned up a few times. The listed genes are named as in mouse. With the read ending 4 residues before the CDR3 end, the germline J gene is used to fill in that end. The V and J genes are TRBV1 and TRBJ2-1; 7 positions match TRBD2. Germline V gene sequence: CDR1 NSQYPW, CDR2 LRSPGD (reference sequence). This CDR3 spans 15 amino acids. The CDR3 sequence: CTCSALGGMRAEQFF. The part of the CDR3 DNA that was read is TGCACCTGCAGTGCTTTGGGGGGAATGAGAGCT. Full variable domain (remainder filled in from reference TRBV1 and TRBJ2-1): VTLLEQNPRWRLVPRGQAVNLRCILKNSQYPWMSWYQQDLQKQLQWLFTLRSPGDKEVKSLPGADYLATRVTDTELRLQVANMSQGRTLYCTCSALGGMRAEQFFGPGTRLTVL.

This clone was seen a few times. Germline and genes: mouse. The CDR3 spells CASSSRLGGVDTQYF. The CDR3 DNA, read in part, is TGTGCCAGCAGCTCACGACTGGGGGGGGTAGAC. The chain carries TRBV5 and TRBJ2-5, with TRBD2 matching 11 bases. The read ends 4 residues shy of where the CDR3 ends; the end is completed using the germline J gene. Per the germline V gene, CDR1 is LGHNA and CDR2 is YNLKQL (reference sequence). CDR3 length: 15 residues.

Points on this clone: Genes here carry mouse names. The read is 3 residues too short to cover the CDR3 end, so that end is filled in from the germline J gene. The gene calls are TRBV19 and TRBJ1-6; D might be TRBD1 (6 bases). Being an ORF, TRBJ1-6 has a function that is uncertain. V was shortened by 2 bases and J by 7 bases, with 10 bases between the two germline ends. This CDR3 is 14 amino acids long. Germline lookup yields CDR1 FNHDT and CDR2 SITEND (reference sequence). The CDR3 reads CASSIRDKNSPLYF. Partial CDR3 DNA: TGTGCCAGCAGTATCCGGGACAAAAATTCGCCC.

In the case of this clone: Genes and germline come from the mouse. The sequence runs out 4 residues before the end of the CDR3; the remainder is reconstructed from the germline J gene. V is TRBV19 and J is TRBJ1-2; 9 bases fit TRBD1. The trim removed 4 bases at V and 0 bases at J, leaving 4 bases unmatched. From germline, CDR1 is FNHDT and CDR2 SITEND (reference sequence). The CDR3 extends over 15 amino acids. The DNA read from the CDR3 is TGTGCCAGCAGTCCCGGGACAGGGTCAAACTCC. Translation gives CASSPGTGSNS. The CDR3 in its entirety is CASSPGTGSNSDYTF.

This clone was observed a handful of times. The gene names given are mouse names. The DNA ends 4 residues before the CDR3 does, and the rest of the CDR3 is filled in from the germline J gene. This rearrangement joins TRBV13-1 to TRBJ2-1, with 12 bases aligning to TRBD1. Looked up from germline, CDR1 is NSHNY and CDR2 is SYGAGN. The CDR3 totals 16 residues. Losses at the gene ends were 3 bases for V and 3 bases for J; bases not matched to a gene: 4. Partial CDR3 DNA: TGTGCCAGCAGTGCGGGACAGGGGGCGGCCTATGCT. It is translated as CASSAGQGAAYA. In full, the CDR3 reads CASSAGQGAAYAEQFF.

This clone has more than one count but fewer than ten. Each gene name is a mouse one. Read data end 4 residues before the CDR3 end; the end is taken from the germline J gene. The sample has other DNA sequences that encode this CDR3 too. This chain connects TRBV4 to TRBJ2-7, with 10 bases aligning to TRBD2. This CDR3 comprises 14 residues. Germline CDR1 reads LGHDT; CDR2 reads YNNKQL (reference sequence). V shed 4 bases, J shed 1 base, and the junction held 1 base outside the gene matches. CDR3 sequence reads: CASSLTGGSYEQYF. The sequenced part of the CDR3 DNA is TGTGCCAGCAGCTTGACTGGGGGGTCCTAT.

A few counts support this clone. Mouse gene names apply. The CDR3 goes on 4 residues after the read ends, and that part is filled in from the germline J gene. V is TRBV3 and J is TRBJ2-2, with TRBD2 identical over 10 bases. J lost 2 bases, V lost 0 bases, and 3 bases had no gene match. The germline gives CDR1 SNHLY, CDR2 FYNGKV (reference sequence). The CDR3 length is 17 residues. The sequenced part of the CDR3 DNA is TGTGCCAGCAGCTTAGCTTTGGACTGGGGGAACACCGGG. It translates to CASSLALDWGNTG. In full, the CDR3 is CASSLALDWGNTGQLYF.

This clone was seen a few times. Germline and genes here are mouse. The CDR3 sequence: CASGERVDTQYF. CDR3 DNA, as far as it was read: TGTGCCAGCGGTGAGAGGGTGGAC. The chain couples TRBV13-2 to TRBJ2-5, with no clear D. Read coverage stops 4 residues before the CDR3 terminus; the germline J gene supplies the remainder. The CDR3 length is 12 residues. Per germline, CDR1 NNHNN and CDR2 SYGAGS (reference sequence).

Comments on this clone: Gene names are mouse gene names. The read stops 4 residues short of the end of the CDR3; the missing end is completed from the germline J gene. V gene TRBV14 combines with J gene TRBJ1-1; 8 bases line up with TRBD1. The CDR3 extends over 15 amino acids. Germline CDR1 is SGHDT and CDR2 is FRDEAV. J lost 4 bases, V lost 5 bases, and 10 bases had no gene match. The DNA read from the CDR3 is TGTGCCAGCAGCCCCGGCACAGGGGGGGGCACA. It codes for CASSPGTGGGT. The full-length CDR3 reads as CASSPGTGGGTEVFF. The variable domain in full, completed from reference TRBV14 and TRBJ1-1, reads EAGVTQSPRYAVLQEGQAVSFWCDPISGHDTLYWYQQPRDQGPQLLVYFRDEAVIDNSQLPSDRFSAVRPKGTNSTLKIQSAKQGDTATYLCASSPGTGGGTEVFFGKGTRLTVV.

In its sample, this clone was seen many times. Mouse germline and gene names are used. From the germline J gene comes the end of the CDR3, since the read stops 4 residues before it. Additional DNA sequences in this sample encode the identical CDR3. The J gene is TRBJ2-5, the V gene TRBV17, with 11 nucleotides matching TRBD2. Germline CDR1 MNHDT, CDR2 YYDKIL. The J segment lost 3 bases and the V segment lost 5 bases, leaving 4 bases of the junction unmatched. The CDR3 is 15 residues long. The sequenced part of the CDR3 DNA is TGTGCTAGCAGTTCCGGGACTGGGGGTCAAGAC. It specifies CASSSGTGGQD. The CDR3, in full, reads CASSSGTGGQDTQYF.

Worth noting for this clone: These gene names are mouse names. Here the CDR3 reads CASSPWGIYAEQFF. Incomplete CDR3 DNA: TGTGCCAGCAGCCCCTGGGGGATCTATGCT. The chain uses TRBV19 and TRBJ2-1; 7 bases align to TRBD2. The CDR3 is cut off 4 residues early in the read; its end comes from the germline J gene. Per the germline V gene, CDR1 is FNHDT and CDR2 is SITEND (reference sequence). The CDR3 runs 14 residues. The V segment lost 5 bases and the J segment 3 bases; nucleotides outside the gene matches: 5.

This clone was counted a few times. The genes and germline here are from mouse. The read terminates 4 residues ahead of where the CDR3 ends, so the germline J gene completes it. V gene TRBV1 combines with J gene TRBJ2-3; D is possibly TRBD2 (5 bases). V was pared by 9 bases and J by 0 bases, with 10 bases between. Per the germline V gene, CDR1 is NSQYPW and CDR2 is LRSPGD (reference sequence). This CDR3 has 13 amino acids. CDR3 DNA, as far as it was read: TGCACCTGTTCTGGGAATAGTGCAGAA. This gives the protein CTCSGNSAE. In full, the CDR3 reads CTCSGNSAETLYF. The variable domain in full, with the rest retrieved from reference TRBV1 and TRBJ2-3, is VTLLEQNPRWRLVPRGQAVNLRCILKNSQYPWMSWYQQDLQKQLQWLFTLRSPGDKEVKSLPGADYLATRVTDTELRLQVANMSQGRTLYCTCSGNSAETLYFGSGTRLTVL.